This T cell receptor (beta chain) originates from a study of PD-1 blockade in classical Hodgkin lymphoma. Study-level points and caveats: Newly diagnosed and completely responding patients shared comparable baseline diversity.

Brentuximab vedotin exposure varied among the patients, all of whom had relapsed after autologous stem cell transplantation. In this sample, this clone turned up once. Its antigen is as yet unknown. The protocol was immunoSEQ multiplex PCR, while the TCRdb copy is restricted to in-frame clones and leaves out a portion. The sample records 75,000 to 100,000 clones, roughly 79% being singletons. The V and J ends lost 6 bases and 0 bases respectively, with 12 bases between them. The germline gives CDR1 MNHNS, CDR2 SASEGT. This CDR3 has 15 amino acids. The receptor's source is a human donor with classical Hodgkin lymphoma. The input for sequencing was peripheral blood mononuclear cells (PBMCs), taken before the second cycle of nivolumab. The chain is built from TRBV6-1 and TRBJ1-5; no clear D gene. Here the CDR3 reads CASSPDPNSNQPQHF. The CDR3 DNA reads as TGTGCCAGCAGCCCGGACCCTAATAGCAATCAGCCCCAGCATTTT.